This T cell receptor beta chain was retrieved from a study of response to subunit inactivated influenza vaccine. Each CDR3 protein is one row after TCRdb ran MiXCR on the RT-PCR reads. Of more than 250,000 distinct CDR3 sequences in the sample, 20% to 25% were seen once. The sample holds a few counts of this clonotype. Its matching antigen is unknown. V shed 1 base and J shed 4 bases, with 14 bases lying between them. CDR3 size: 16 residues. Points from the study as a whole: The study's authors posited that every seasonal influenza vaccination enlists few new T cells.

The clonotype was recovered from a man in his fifties or sixties who received an inactivated influenza vaccine. This chain connects TRBV12-3 or TRBV12-4 to TRBJ1-5; maybe TRBD1 (6 bases). Specimen: PBMCs from blood, collected less than 22 months after vaccination. The CDR3 sequence is CASSLGVGDINQPQHF. The CDR3 region has the DNA TGTGCCAGCAGTTTAGGGGTTGGGGACATTAATCAGCCCCAGCATTTT.